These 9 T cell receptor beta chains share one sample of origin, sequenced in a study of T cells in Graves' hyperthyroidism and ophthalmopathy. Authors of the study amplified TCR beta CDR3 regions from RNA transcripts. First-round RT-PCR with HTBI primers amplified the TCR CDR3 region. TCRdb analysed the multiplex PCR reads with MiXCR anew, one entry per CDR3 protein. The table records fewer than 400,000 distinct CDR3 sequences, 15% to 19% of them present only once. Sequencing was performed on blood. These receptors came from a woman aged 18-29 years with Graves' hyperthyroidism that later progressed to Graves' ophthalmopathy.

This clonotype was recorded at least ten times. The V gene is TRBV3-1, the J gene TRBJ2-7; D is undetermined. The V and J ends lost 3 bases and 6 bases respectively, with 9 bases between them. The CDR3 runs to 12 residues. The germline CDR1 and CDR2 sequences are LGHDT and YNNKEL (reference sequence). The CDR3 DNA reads TGTGCCAGCAGCCAGTTAGGGCGCGAGCAGTACTTC. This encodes CASSQLGREQYF.

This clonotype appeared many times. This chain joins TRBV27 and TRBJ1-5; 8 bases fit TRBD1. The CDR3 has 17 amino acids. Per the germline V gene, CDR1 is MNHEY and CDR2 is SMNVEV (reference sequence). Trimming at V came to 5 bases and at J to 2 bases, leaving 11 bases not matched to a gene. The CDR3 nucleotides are TGTGCCAGCAGTCCCGGACAGGGACGTTTTGGCAATCAGCCCCAGCATTTT. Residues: CASSPGQGRFGNQPQHF.

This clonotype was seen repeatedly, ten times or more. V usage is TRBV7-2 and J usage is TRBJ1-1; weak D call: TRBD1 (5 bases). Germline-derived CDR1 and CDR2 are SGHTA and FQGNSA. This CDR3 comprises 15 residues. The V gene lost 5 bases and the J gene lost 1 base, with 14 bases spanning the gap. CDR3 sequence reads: CASSPNSGQNTEAFF. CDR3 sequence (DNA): TGTGCCAGCAGCCCTAATTCAGGGCAGAACACTGAAGCTTTCTTT. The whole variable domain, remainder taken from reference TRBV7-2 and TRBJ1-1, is GAGVSQSPSNKVTEKGKDVELRCDPISGHTALYWYRQSLGQGLEFLIYFQGNSAPDKSGLPSDRFSAERTGGSVSTLTIQRTQQEDSAVYLCASSPNSGQNTEAFFGQGTRLTVV.

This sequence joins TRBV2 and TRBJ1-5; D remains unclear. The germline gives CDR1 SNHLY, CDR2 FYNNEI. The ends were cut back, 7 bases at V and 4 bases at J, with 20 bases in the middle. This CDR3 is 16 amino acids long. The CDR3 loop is CASISPPGGENQPQHF. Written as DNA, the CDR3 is TGTGCCAGCATATCACCCCCCGGTGGGGAAAATCAGCCCCAGCATTTT.

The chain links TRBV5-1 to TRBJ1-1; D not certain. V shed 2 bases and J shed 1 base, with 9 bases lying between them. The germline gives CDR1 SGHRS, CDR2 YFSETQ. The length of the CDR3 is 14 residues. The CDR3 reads CASSFRLRNTEAFF. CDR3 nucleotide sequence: TGCGCCAGCAGCTTTCGCTTGAGGAACACTGAAGCTTTCTTT.

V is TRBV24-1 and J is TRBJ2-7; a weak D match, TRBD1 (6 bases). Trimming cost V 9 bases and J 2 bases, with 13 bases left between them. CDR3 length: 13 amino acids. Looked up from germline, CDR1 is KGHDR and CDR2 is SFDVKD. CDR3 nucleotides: TGTGCCACCGGGGCACAGGGCACCTACGAGCAGTACTTC. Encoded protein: CATGAQGTYEQYF.

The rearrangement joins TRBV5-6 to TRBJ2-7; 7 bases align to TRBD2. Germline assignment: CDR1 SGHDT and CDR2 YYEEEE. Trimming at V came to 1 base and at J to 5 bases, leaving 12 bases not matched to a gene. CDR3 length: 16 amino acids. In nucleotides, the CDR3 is TGTGCCAGCAGCTTGCTAAGGCGGGGGAATGGGGACGAGCAGTACTTC. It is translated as CASSLLRRGNGDEQYF.

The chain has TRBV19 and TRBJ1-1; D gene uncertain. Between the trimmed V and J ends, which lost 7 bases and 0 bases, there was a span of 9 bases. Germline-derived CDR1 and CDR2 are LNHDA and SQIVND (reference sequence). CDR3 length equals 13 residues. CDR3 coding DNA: TGTGCCAGTAAAAAGTTCATGAACACTGAAGCTTTCTTT. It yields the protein CASKKFMNTEAFF. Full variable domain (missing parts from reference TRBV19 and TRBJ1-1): DGGITQSPKYLFRKEGQNVTLSCEQNLNHDAMYWYRQDPGQGLRLIYYSQIVNDFQKGDIAEGYSVSREKKESFPLTVTSAQKNPTAFYLCASKKFMNTEAFFGQGTRLTVV.

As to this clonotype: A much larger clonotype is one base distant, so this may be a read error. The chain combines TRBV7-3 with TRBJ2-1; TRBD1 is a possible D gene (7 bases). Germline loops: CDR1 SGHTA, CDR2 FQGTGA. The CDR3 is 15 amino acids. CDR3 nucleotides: TGTGCCAGCAGCTTAGGGCAGGGGGGCCACAATGGGCAGTTCTTC. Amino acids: CASSLGQGGHNGQFF.